Below, 10 T cell receptor beta chains from the same sample are listed, as sequenced in a study of blood T cells in healthy people across ages. Through a sample-barcoded 5' primer and a J-beta primer mix, a second PCR was run for roughly 7 to 12 cycles. TCRdb redid the calling of the 5' RACE reads with MiXCR, one entry per CDR3 protein. The sample carries fewer than 700,000 distinct CDR3 sequences, around 48% recorded once. Sequencing was carried out using blood. Receptors originate from a man older than 75 in good health.

This clonotype has only one observation. The chain is built from TRBV28 and TRBJ2-7; the match to TRBD1 covers 7 bases. This CDR3 region has 14 residues. J gave up 3 bases and V 6 bases, and 8 bases lay outside the gene matches. CDR1 and CDR2 (germline): MDHEN, SYDVKM. The CDR3 DNA reads as TGTGCCAGCAGACCCCGGGACAGACTCTACGAGCAGTACTTC. It codes for CASRPRDRLYEQYF.

Points on this clonotype: A much more abundant neighbour one base away suggests this may be a read error. This chain links TRBV6-5 with TRBJ2-1, with 8 positions matching TRBD2. The J call may be faulty, since TRBJ2-7 better matches the DNA end. In germline, CDR1 is MNHEY, CDR2 SVGAGI. This CDR3 contains 16 residues. The DNA for the CDR3 is TGTGCCAGCAGTTACTCCGGGACTAGGTCCTACAATGAGCAGTACTTC. Translated: CASSYSGTRSYNEQYF.

This clonotype was seen a handful of times. The V gene is TRBV20-1, the J gene TRBJ2-5, with a tentative D call TRBD2 (6 bases). Between the trimmed V and J ends, which lost 0 bases and 1 base, there was a span of 6 bases. From germline, CDR1 is DFQATT and CDR2 SNEGSKA (reference sequence). The CDR3 spans 13 residues. Here the CDR3 reads CSARDSGQETQYF. CDR3 nucleotide sequence: TGCAGTGCTAGAGATAGCGGCCAAGAGACCCAGTACTTC.

With regard to this clonotype: Germline is not matched at one junction end, which may reflect a read error. V usage is TRBV6-5 and J usage is TRBJ2-7, with 15 bases lining up with TRBD2. The CDR3 loop spans 18 amino acids. Germline V lookup: CDR1 MNHEY, CDR2 SVGAGI. CDR3 nucleotide sequence: TGTGCCGGCAGTTCACCTAGGACTAGCGGGAGGGAAGTCTACGAGCAGTACTTC. Its protein product is CAGSSPRTSGREVYEQYF.

A note on this clonotype: This may arise from a read error, as a much more abundant clone is one base away. V usage is TRBV6-6 and J usage is TRBJ2-3, with D tentatively TRBD2 (5 bases). Germline CDR1 reads MNHNY; CDR2 reads SVGAGI (reference sequence). The length of the CDR3 is 14 residues. This CDR3 is CASSVGTFADMQYF. CDR3 nucleotides: TGTGCCAGTAGCGTGGGCACATTTGCAGATATGCAGTATTTT.

The chain combines TRBV29-1 with TRBJ1-2; D might be TRBD1 (5 bases). The germline V and J ends were trimmed by 3 bases and 4 bases, with 9 bases remaining between them. The CDR3 contains 12 residues. Looked up from germline, CDR1 is SQVTM and CDR2 is ANQGSEA. CDR3 loop: CSVEEGSYGYTF. CDR3 in DNA: TGCAGCGTTGAGGAGGGGAGCTATGGCTACACCTTC.

The CDR3 DNA reads as TGTGCCAGCAGTATCAGCGGGGGGGATTACAATGAGCAGTACTTC. Translating gives CASSISGGDYNEQYF. The V call is TRBV7-2, the J call TRBJ2-1, with 10 bases aligning to TRBD2. The tail of the sequence fits TRBJ2-7 better, so the J call may be wrong. This CDR3 is 15 amino acids long. CDR1 is SGHTA, CDR2 FQGNSA, per germline.

This clonotype was detected a few times. This rearrangement joins TRBV20-1 to TRBJ1-2, with 9 bases aligning to TRBD1. The CDR3 length is 14 residues. V was pared by 6 bases and J by 6 bases, with 11 bases of the junction left unmatched. Germline CDR1 DFQATT, CDR2 SNEGSKA (reference sequence). The CDR3 region has the DNA TGCAGTGCCGAGCCCCGGGACAGGGTTCATGGCTACACCTTC. Its protein product is CSAEPRDRVHGYTF.

The V and J genes are TRBV5-1 and TRBJ2-3; D unclear. This CDR3 contains 13 residues. V was shortened by 4 bases and J by 4 bases, with 10 bases between the two germline ends. Germline CDR1 reads SGHRS; CDR2 reads YFSETQ. CDR3 protein: CASSLPMADTQYF. The DNA for the CDR3 is TGCGCCAGCAGCCTTCCGATGGCAGATACGCAGTATTTT.

As concerns this clonotype: This may come from a read error, since a much larger clone is one base off. The V and J genes are TRBV6-1 and TRBJ2-1; 13 bases match TRBD2. The CDR3 has 17 amino acids. Germline V gives CDR1 MNHNS, CDR2 SASEGT. The trim removed 10 bases at V and 5 bases at J, leaving 14 bases unmatched. The CDR3 DNA is TGTGCCAACAGACCCACTAGCGGGAGGGTCGGGCACAATGAGCAGTTCTTC. It translates to CANRPTSGRVGHNEQFF.